This T cell receptor beta chain was identified in a study of human T cells and chemical hapten exposure. One entry per CDR3 protein, called by TCRdb with MiXCR from the RACE reads. The sample carries about 350,000 distinct CDR3 sequences, about 6% recorded once. This CDR3 spans 16 amino acids. Unmatched junction bases numbered 8, after V lost 2 bases and J lost 5 bases. From germline, CDR1 is SGHNT and CDR2 YYREEE (reference sequence). As to time point: patch test 2, 6 weeks after DPC sensitization. The treatment is: therapeutic diphenylcyclopropenone sensitization with weekly scalp DPC. Sample donors consisted of patients with alopecia, aged 18 to 70 years, who were suitable for DPC.

This receptor was identified in a woman aged 18-30 years with alopecia areata. Some clones in this sample may be carry-over from other donors' samples. The rearrangement links TRBV5-4 to TRBJ2-5, with 11 bases identical to TRBD2. The sample consisted of whole blood, taken in connection with sensitization to the hapten diphenylcyclopropenone (DPC). The CDR3 nucleotides are TGTGCCAGCAGCTTATTTAGCGGGGGGGCACGGGAGACCCAGTACTTC. Protein product: CASSLFSGGARETQYF. The entire variable domain, with the rest obtained from reference TRBV5-4 and TRBJ2-5, is as follows: ETGVTQSPTHLIKTRGQQVTLRCSSQSGHNTVSWYQQALGQGPQFIFQYYREEENGRGNFPPRFSGLQFPNYSSELNVNALELDDSALYLCASSLFSGGARETQYFGPGTRLLVL.